The 12 T cell receptor beta chains presented below share a single source sample, sequenced in a study of CD4 T cells in relation to SARS-CoV-2 and coronaviruses. These receptors have no identified antigens. Only in-frame clones appear in the TCRdb table, and some are missing; sequencing was by immunoSEQ multiplex PCR. The sample carries about 26,000 clones, about 76% recorded once. Unexposed donor CD4+ T cells date from about 2011-2018, before the COVID-19 pandemic. Isolation of CD4+ T cells took place after roughly nine days in culture. Source material: CD4+ T cells from PBMCs, cultured in vitro. The receptors were gathered from a human donor in good health.

This chain joins TRBV7-8 and TRBJ2-7; perhaps D is TRBD1 or TRBD2 (6 bases each). Germline V gene data show CDR1 as SGHVS and CDR2 as FQNEAQ. This CDR3 is built from 14 residues. V lost 2 bases, J lost 5 bases, and 13 bases lay in between. CDR3 residues: CASSLIGGLDEQYF. The CDR3 DNA reads as TGTGCCAGCAGCTTAATCGGGGGCTTGGACGAGCAGTACTTC.

This rearrangement joins TRBV19 to TRBJ1-1, with D tentatively TRBD1 (5 bases). The germline CDR1 and CDR2 sequences are LNHDA and SQIVND (reference sequence). Deletions cut 9 bases from V and 3 bases from J, with 20 bases between. This CDR3 has 15 amino acids. CDR3 residues: CASITGGPWDTEAFF. CDR3 nucleotide sequence: TGTGCCAGCATCACCGGGGGTCCGTGGGACACTGAAGCTTTCTTT.

The rearrangement uses TRBV27 and TRBJ1-1; D is undetermined. The CDR3 runs 13 residues. The germline CDR1 and CDR2 sequences are MNHEY and SMNVEV (reference sequence). V dropped 5 bases and J dropped 5 bases, with 12 bases sitting between them. The CDR3 protein is CASSPRGRTEAFF. The CDR3 region has the DNA TGTGCCAGCAGTCCCCGAGGTAGGACTGAAGCTTTCTTT.

The chain is built from TRBV6-5 and TRBJ1-1, with D possibly being TRBD1 (5 bases). This CDR3 region has 13 residues. Germline V gene data show CDR1 as MNHEY and CDR2 as SVGAGI. Trimming took 6 bases from V and 0 from J, leaving 8 bases between them. The CDR3 sequence: CASSRQMNTEAFF. As DNA, the CDR3 is TGTGCCAGCAGCCGACAGATGAACACTGAAGCTTTCTTT.

This clone has just a few counts. The chain joins TRBV2 to TRBJ2-1; no firm D call. The germline V gene has CDR1 SNHLY and CDR2 FYNNEI. This CDR3 region has 12 residues. The V and J ends lost 4 bases and 8 bases respectively, with 9 bases between them. As DNA, the CDR3 is TGTGCCAGCAGTGTTTTTCTCGATGAGCAGTTCTTC. Its protein product is CASSVFLDEQFF.

The genes are TRBV2 and TRBJ1-1; the D gene is possibly TRBD1 (5 bases). Germline V gene lookup returns CDR1 SNHLY and CDR2 FYNNEI. The CDR3 spans 13 residues. Trimming cost V 7 bases and J 5 bases, with 14 bases left between them. CDR3 sequence (DNA): TGTGCCAGCACTGAGCCGGGGGGGACTGAAGCTTTCTTT. This encodes CASTEPGGTEAFF. Full variable domain (remainder filled in from reference TRBV2 and TRBJ1-1): EPEVTQTPSHQVTQMGQEVILRCVPISNHLYFYWYRQILGQKVEFLVSFYNNEISEKSEIFDDQFSVERPDGSNFTLKIRSTKLEDSAMYFCASTEPGGTEAFFGQGTRLTVV.

In this sample, this clone turned up a few times. The V call is TRBV5-1, the J call TRBJ2-7; 7 bases are shared with TRBD1. This CDR3 has 14 residues. Germline-derived CDR1 and CDR2 are SGHRS and YFSETQ. The junction had 4 bases not matched to a gene; V was cut back by 0 bases and J by 4 bases. The CDR3 nucleotides are TGCGCCAGCAGCTTGGGGGGACAGATTTACGAGCAGTACTTC. Its translation: CASSLGGQIYEQYF.

The chain combines TRBV5-1 with TRBJ2-7; 7 bases map to TRBD1. This CDR3 comprises 13 residues. Trimming took 1 base from V and 4 from J; bases not matched to a gene: 2. Looked up from germline, CDR1 is SGHRS and CDR2 is YFSETQ. The CDR3 DNA reads as TGCGCCAGCAGCTTGAACAGGGGTTACGAGCAGTACTTC. It translates to CASSLNRGYEQYF.

The rearrangement joins TRBV29-1 to TRBJ2-3; D is perhaps TRBD2 (5 bases). Germline V gene lookup returns CDR1 SQVTM and CDR2 ANQGSEA. V lost 1 base and J 3 bases, leaving 8 bases between the germline ends. The CDR3 contains 13 residues. The DNA of the CDR3 is TGCAGCGTTGAAGTAACTAGGACAGATACGCAGTATTTT. Amino acids: CSVEVTRTDTQYF.

The chain employs TRBV7-2 and TRBJ2-5; 7 bases match TRBD2. Losses at the gene ends were 5 bases for V and 3 bases for J; bases not matched to a gene: 6. Germline V CDR1 and CDR2: SGHTA, FQGNSA. There are 14 residues in the CDR3. The CDR3 is CASSPRTSKETQYF. In nucleotides, the CDR3 is TGTGCCAGCAGCCCCCGGACTAGTAAAGAGACCCAGTACTTC.

The rearrangement links TRBV5-1 to TRBJ1-1; TRBD1 agrees at 9 bases. The germline CDR1 and CDR2 sequences are SGHRS and YFSETQ. This CDR3 is built from 14 residues. V was pared by 6 bases and J by 1 base, with 4 bases of the junction left unmatched. CDR3 nucleotide sequence: TGCGCCAGCACCCCGGACAGGGGGAACACTGAAGCTTTCTTT. Translating gives CASTPDRGNTEAFF. The entire variable domain, with the rest obtained from reference TRBV5-1 and TRBJ1-1, is as follows: KAGVTQTPRYLIKTRGQQVTLSCSPISGHRSVSWYQQTPGQGLQFLFEYFSETQRNKGNFPGRFSGRQFSNSRSEMNVSTLELGDSALYLCASTPDRGNTEAFFGQGTRLTVV.

This clone was detected only once. The V gene is TRBV6-5, the J gene TRBJ1-4; TRBD1 aligns across 8 bases. The CDR3 runs to 14 residues. Germline V gives CDR1 MNHEY, CDR2 SVGAGI. V lost 5 bases to trimming and J lost 8 bases; unmatched junction nucleotides: 7. The CDR3 reads CASSPGQGIEKLFF. In nucleotides, the CDR3 is TGTGCCAGCAGTCCAGGACAGGGAATCGAAAAACTGTTTTTT.